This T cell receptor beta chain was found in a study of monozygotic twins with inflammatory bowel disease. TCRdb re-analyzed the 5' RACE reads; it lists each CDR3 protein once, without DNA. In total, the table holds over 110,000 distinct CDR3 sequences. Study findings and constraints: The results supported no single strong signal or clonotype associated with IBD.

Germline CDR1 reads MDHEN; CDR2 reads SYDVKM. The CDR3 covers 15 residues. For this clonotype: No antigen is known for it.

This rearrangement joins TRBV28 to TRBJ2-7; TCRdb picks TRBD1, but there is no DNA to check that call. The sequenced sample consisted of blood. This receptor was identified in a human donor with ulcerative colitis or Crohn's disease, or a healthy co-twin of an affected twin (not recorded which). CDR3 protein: CASSLPGQGDYEQYF.